These 13 T cell receptor beta chains share one sample of origin, sequenced in a study of control samples from healthy donors and cancer patients. Repertoires were generated with immunoSEQ multiplex PCR, while TCRdb's copy carries only in-frame clones and drops some. This table has some 94,000 clones, about 88% appearing once. The specimen sequenced was PBMCs. The receptors come from a woman aged 50 to 60 with colorectal cancer.

The genes are TRBV28 and TRBJ1-2; TRBD1 aligns across 10 bases. J lost 8 bases, V lost 4 bases, and 10 bases had no gene match. Germline CDR1 MDHEN, CDR2 SYDVKM. This CDR3 region has 15 residues. CDR3 in DNA: TGTGCCAGCAGTTCGGGGGGGACAGGGGAAGACGGCTACACCTTC. It codes for CASSSGGTGEDGYTF.

The chain is built from TRBV12-2 and TRBJ2-2; the DNA was not compared with TRBD1, the D call given in the table. TRBV12-2 is classified as a pseudogene. This CDR3 has 15 residues. The CDR3 DNA follows: TGTGCAAGTCGCTTGGACAGGGCGGGCACCGGGGAGCTGTTTTTT. Translated: CASRLDRAGTGELFF.

V usage is TRBV6-4 and J usage is TRBJ2-3; unclear D gene. Deletions cut 0 bases from V and 5 bases from J, with 6 bases between. The CDR3 runs 13 residues. CDR1 and CDR2 from the germline V gene are MRHNA and SNTAGT. Written as DNA, the CDR3 is TGTGCCAGCAGTGACTCGGGATTAGATACGCAGTATTTT. It specifies CASSDSGLDTQYF.

This clone was counted between two and nine times. This chain uses TRBV10-2 with TRBJ1-2; D is unresolved. The CDR3 sequence is 14 residues long. Per germline, CDR1 WSHSY and CDR2 SAAADI. Trimming shortened V by 0 bases and J by 4 bases, and 9 bases separated the two germline ends. The CDR3: CASSESQFSYGYTF. DNA of the CDR3: TGCGCCAGCAGTGAGTCGCAGTTTAGCTATGGCTACACCTTC.

CDR3 loop: CASSLEGNSPLHF. For the CDR3, the DNA is TGTGCCAGCAGCTTAGAGGGGAATTCACCCCTCCACTTT. The V and J genes are TRBV7-9 and TRBJ1-6, with a tentative D call TRBD1 (5 bases). The CDR3 loop spans 13 amino acids. The V and J ends lost 1 base and 7 bases respectively, with 5 bases between them. From germline, CDR1 is SEHNR and CDR2 FQNEAQ (reference sequence).

This chain joins TRBV28 and TRBJ1-2, with a tentative D call TRBD1 (5 bases). This CDR3 has 14 residues. V was shortened by 7 bases and J by 0 bases, with 12 bases between the two germline ends. Germline values: CDR1 MDHEN, CDR2 SYDVKM. The CDR3: CASKMGGPNYGYTF. The DNA of the CDR3 is TGTGCCAGCAAAATGGGGGGTCCTAACTATGGCTACACCTTC.

The gene calls are TRBV11-2 and TRBJ2-7; possible D gene TRBD1, 6 bases. The CDR3 extends over 15 amino acids. Trimming stripped 5 bases from V and 4 bases from J, with 18 bases between. Germline V gene lookup returns CDR1 SGHAT and CDR2 FQNNGV. The CDR3 region is CASSPRTVLPYEQYV. The CDR3 nucleotides are TGTGCCAGCAGCCCACGGACAGTGCTACCATACGAGCAGTACGTC.

The chain links TRBV28 to TRBJ1-5; no definite D call. Deletions cut 5 bases from V and 7 bases from J, with 9 bases between. Germline V lookup: CDR1 MDHEN, CDR2 SYDVKM. The CDR3 length is 12 residues. This CDR3 reads CASSRPIQPQHF. As DNA, the CDR3 is TGTGCCAGCAGTCGGCCAATCCAGCCCCAGCATTTT. Supplemented by reference TRBV28 and TRBJ1-5, the full variable domain reads DVKVTQSSRYLVKRTGEKVFLECVQDMDHENMFWYRQDPGLGLRLIYFSYDVKMKEKGDIPEGYSVSREKKERFSLILESASTNQTSMYLCASSRPIQPQHFGDGTRLSIL.

In this sample, this clone turned up once. DNA of the CDR3: TGTGCCGCCGGACAGGGAGAATTATCGGGAAACACCATATATTTT. It encodes CAAGQGELSGNTIYF. J is TRBJ1-3 and V is TRBV10-3; 8 bases are a match to TRBD1. This CDR3 has 15 residues. Germline V gene sequence: CDR1 ENHRY, CDR2 SYGVKD. The trim removed 11 bases at V and 4 bases at J, leaving 13 bases unmatched.

Of note for this clone: Its ends do not fully match the called genes, so a read error is possible. Distinct nucleotide sequences in the sample also encode this CDR3. The chain couples TRBV3-1 (or the pseudogene TRBV3-2) to TRBJ1-1; D unresolved. The CDR3 is 15 residues long. CDR1 LGHDT and CDR2 YNNKEL come from the germline V gene (reference sequence). CDR3 region: CASSQDRSGNTEAFF. The CDR3 DNA is TGTGCCAGCAGTCAAGATCGAAGTGGGAACACTGAAGCTTTCTTT.

V usage is TRBV19 and J usage is TRBJ1-1; 9 positions agree with TRBD1. Germline V CDR1 and CDR2: LNHDA, SQIVND (reference sequence). The CDR3 is 13 amino acids. Trimming took 6 bases from V and 9 from J; bases not matched to a gene: 8. CDR3 sequence reads: CASSAGTGIKAFF. The CDR3 region has the DNA TGTGCCAGTAGCGCCGGGACAGGGATAAAAGCTTTCTTT.

CDR3 sequence reads: CASRRTAGLAQYF. The CDR3 DNA follows: TGCGCCAGCAGAAGGACAGCGGGCTTGGCCCAGTACTTC. This chain connects TRBV5-1 to TRBJ2-5; either TRBD1 or TRBD2 may fit D (6 bases each). The CDR3 has 13 residues. V was trimmed by 5 bases and J by 9 bases, leaving 17 bases between them. Germline V gives CDR1 SGHRS, CDR2 YFSETQ.

The chain combines TRBV7-8 with TRBJ1-5; D is ambiguous. V shed 2 bases and J shed 6 bases, with 8 bases lying between them. Germline V gene data show CDR1 as SGHVS and CDR2 as FQNEAQ. The CDR3 runs 13 residues. The DNA for the CDR3 is TGTGCCAGCAGCTTAAACGGTGGTCAGCCCCAGCATTTT. As protein: CASSLNGGQPQHF. The full variable domain, completed using reference TRBV7-8 and TRBJ1-5, is GAGVSQSPRYKVAKRGQDVALRCDPISGHVSLFWYQQALGQGPEFLTYFQNEAQLDKSGLPSDRFFAERPEGSVSTLKIQRTQQEDSAVYLCASSLNGGQPQHFGDGTRLSIL.